The present TCR beta chain was sequenced within a study of T cell responses to AZD1222 COVID-19 vaccine. The study, taken as a whole, reports: Mostly white British, mostly female donors; authors suggested clonal diversity may be underestimated.

The CDR3 sequence is 16 residues long. The V gene's germline CDR1 is KGHSH and CDR2 LQKENI. The V gene end was trimmed by 4 bases and the J gene end by 7 bases; junction bases not matched to a gene: 7. Concerning this clone: Its specificity is not known.

This table comes from immunoSEQ multiplex PCR, and its TCRdb copy is limited to in-frame clones, with some not included. Of around 110,000 clones in the sample, roughly 87% were seen once. This TCR came from an adult in good health. The sample here was peripheral blood, taken on day 0 of AZD1222 vaccination. This rearrangement joins TRBV18 to TRBJ2-2, with 12 bases matching TRBD2. The CDR3 nucleotides read TGTGCCAGCTCACGCGGACTAGCGGGGTCGGACGGGGAGCTGTTTTTT. It yields the protein CASSRGLAGSDGELFF.